This entry is about one T cell receptor beta chain. This sample is part of a study of blood T cell repertoires in COVID-19. Study-wide background: PBMCs, B-cell-depleted T cells, or T cells were the source of the cDNA or gDNA that made up the material.

The repertoire was sequenced with immunoSEQ multiplex PCR; TCRdb's copy has only in-frame clones and lacks some. The table records 450,000 to 500,000 clones, roughly 85% of them present only once. Material for sequencing was peripheral blood. This sequence was found in a human donor in a cohort sampled during active COVID-19.

The CDR3 sequence is CASSRQGGLYTEAFF. The CDR3, as DNA: TGTGCCAGCAGCCGACAGGGTGGGTTGTACACTGAAGCTTTCTTT. The chain employs TRBV14 and TRBJ1-1, with 7 bases lining up with TRBD1. The J segment lost 3 bases and the V segment lost 4 bases, leaving 8 bases of the junction unmatched. This CDR3 comprises 15 residues. Germline V lookup: CDR1 SGHDN, CDR2 FVKESK.